In its sample, the clone carrying this T cell receptor beta chain was seen once. TCRdb passed the 5' RACE reads through MiXCR, listing each CDR3 protein once. The sample carries roughly 7,700 distinct CDR3 sequences, about 65% recorded once. CDR1 and CDR2 from the germline V gene are DFQATT and SNEGSKA (reference sequence). The CDR3 spans 14 residues. V lost 3 bases and J 5 bases, leaving 14 bases between the germline ends. The specimen sequenced was tumor-infiltrating naive CD4+ T cells sorted from the breast tumor. Subset noted: naive CD4+ T cells, CD4+CD45RA+CD25-. The rearrangement links TRBV20-1 to TRBJ2-1; D is perhaps TRBD2 (6 bases). The receptor was isolated from a female donor with breast cancer. The CDR3 reads CSASLGGINNEQFF. CDR3 in DNA: TGCAGTGCTAGTTTGGGCGGGATAAACAATGAGCAGTTCTTC.